Below, one T cell receptor beta chain is given with its context. This clonotype has ten or more counts. The clone's antigen remains unknown. Per-base qualities were not stored, and no clone one base away is much larger. This specimen belongs to a study of CD8+CD57+ T cells in acquired aplastic anemia (dated 2018 in TCRdb). Broadly, across the study: Extracted DNA from sorted CD4+ and CD8+ cells averaged around 3.4 ug, ranging from roughly 0.17 to 30 ug. A CD8+CD57+ expansion meant a frequency higher than the mean frequency seen in healthy subjects.

Expansion of CD8+CD57+ cells had been shown by flow cytometry in the patients chosen for sequencing. All patients had severe acquired aplastic anemia diagnosed by International Study of Aplastic Anemia and Agranulocytosis and Camitta criteria. At the time blood was sampled, none of the patients had received any therapy. In the study, sorted CD4+ and CD8+ blood T cells from patients with severe aplastic anemia and from healthy subjects underwent deep sequencing of TCR repertoires. Patients were enrolled in the USA under clinicaltrials.gov protocols 00001620, 01623167, 00001397, 00071045, 00081523 and 00961064. Ficoll-Paque density gradient centrifugation was used to isolate peripheral blood mononuclear cells. Before DNA extraction, CD4+ and CD8+ T cells were sorted by FACS or by magnetic beads. Profiling of TCR beta VDJ combinations and CDR3 sequences used genomic DNA as the template. TCR repertoire sequencing was run on an Illumina HiSeq 2000. The authors processed their data as follows. Repertoires were assessed using TRBV/TRBJ rearrangement plots, CDR3 size and DJ length profiles, and Simpson's diversity index. The most abundant DNA sequence in the deep sequencing data was defined as the immunodominant clone. CDR3 amino acid sequences were checked for sharing between subjects and were compared against published repertoires and the VDJdb database. TCRdb reran the public reads through fastp at Q25 and MiXCR, keeping productive beta chains. For every CDR3 protein sequence, its rows merge into one entry that carries the most common genes and DNA. These V and J calls derive from TCRdb rather than the authors' analysis. In all, the sample holds hundreds of thousands of distinct CDR3 sequences, and about a third of those were seen once. Less than 0.85% of the sample lies in the top ten.

What the authors observed across the whole study: CD8+ Simpson's diversity did not differ significantly between patients and healthy controls (P=0.060). Twenty-nine CD8+ CDR3 sequences were shared between patients and controls but appeared highly expressed in patients and within their immunodominant clones.

The CDR3 runs 14 residues from the cysteine to the phenylalanine. Only the CDR3 region is kept as DNA, spanning 42 bases read in frame from base 1. CDR1 is given as SNHLY and CDR2 as FYNNEI, both from the germline V gene. V is clipped by 6 bases and J by 1 base, and the sequence between their germline boundaries is 12 bases long. This sequence originates from a human donor with aplastic anemia. The sequenced sample was sorted CD4+, CD8+, or CD8+CD57+ T cells (not recorded which) from PBMCs. The V and J genes are TRBV2 and TRBJ1-1, with no reliable assignment of the D segment. DNA sequence: TGTGCCAGCAGGATAGATAGAAGGAACACTGAAGCTTTCTTT. Translated, it reads CASRIDRRNTEAFF.